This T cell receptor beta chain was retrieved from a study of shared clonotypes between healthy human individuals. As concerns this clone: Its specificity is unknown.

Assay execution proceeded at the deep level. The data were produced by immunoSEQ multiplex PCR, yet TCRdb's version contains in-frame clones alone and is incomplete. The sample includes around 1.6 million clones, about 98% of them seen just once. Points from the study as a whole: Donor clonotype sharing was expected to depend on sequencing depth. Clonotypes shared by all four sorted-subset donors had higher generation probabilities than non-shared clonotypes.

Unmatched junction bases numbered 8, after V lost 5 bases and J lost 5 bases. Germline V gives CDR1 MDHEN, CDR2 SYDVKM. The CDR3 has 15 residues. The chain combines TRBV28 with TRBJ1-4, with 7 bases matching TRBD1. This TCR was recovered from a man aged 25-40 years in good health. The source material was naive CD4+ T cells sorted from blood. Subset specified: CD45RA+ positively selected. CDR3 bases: TGTGCCAGCAGTCTCGGGACAGTAAGGAATGAAAAACTGTTTTTT. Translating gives CASSLGTVRNEKLFF.